Below are 8 T cell receptor beta chains sequenced from a single sample in a study of radiation and T cells in renal cell carcinoma. Time point here: baseline pretreatment blood. Treatment of the sample: 15 Gy SBRT to primary tumor, nephrectomy 4 weeks later. Clones were sequenced by immunoSEQ multiplex PCR, and TCRdb holds only the in-frame ones, with some missing. The sample holds 87,000 or so clones; approximately 86% are singletons and the top ten take approximately 8%. The sequencing here drew on blood, taken from a patient whose treatment included radiotherapy and nephrectomy. The receptors stem from a middle-aged man with renal cell carcinoma.

CDR3 residues: CASRSPGESGYTF. CDR3 nucleotide sequence: TGTGCCAGCAGGTCTCCGGGGGAGAGTGGCTACACCTTC. The V call is TRBV11-1, the J call TRBJ1-2; D possibly corresponds to TRBD1 (5 bases). There are 13 residues in the CDR3. Germline V gene sequence: CDR1 SGHAT, CDR2 FQDESV (reference sequence). V lost 6 bases, J lost 7 bases, and 15 bases lay in between.

The rearrangement uses TRBV7-9 and TRBJ1-4; a weak D match, TRBD1 (5 bases). Looked up from germline, CDR1 is SEHNR and CDR2 is FQNEAQ (reference sequence). The CDR3 covers 17 residues. The V and J ends lost 3 bases and 7 bases respectively, with 21 bases between them. CDR3 in DNA: TGTGCCAGCAGCTTCGACCGCTTGGGGGGTGTTACTGAAAAACTGTTTTTT. This translates into CASSFDRLGGVTEKLFF. Using reference TRBV7-9 and TRBJ1-4 for the parts outside the CDR3, the full variable domain is DTGVSQNPRHKITKRGQNVTFRCDPISEHNRLYWYRQTLGQGPEFLTYFQNEAQLEKSRLLSDRFSAERPKGSFSTLEIQRTEQGDSAMYLCASSFDRLGGVTEKLFFGSGTQLSVL.

The chain is built from TRBV6-9 and TRBJ2-4; possibly TRBD2 for D (5 bases). V gave up 0 bases and J gave up 8 bases, with 11 bases separating them. CDR3 length equals 14 residues. CDR1 and CDR2 (germline): MNHGY, SVAAGI. In DNA, the CDR3 is TGTGCCAGCAGTTATTCTGGCGGGTTATACATTCAGTACTTC. Its protein product is CASSYSGGLYIQYF.

The J gene is TRBJ2-3, the V gene TRBV18; TRBD2 matches 8 bases. Trimming took 5 bases from V and 4 from J; bases not matched to a gene: 5. CDR3 length: 14 amino acids. Looked up from germline, CDR1 is KGHSH and CDR2 is LQKENI. Written as DNA, the CDR3 is TGTGCCAGCTCAGCGGGAGGAGGGTCAGATACGCAGTATTTT. Translating gives CASSAGGGSDTQYF.

The chain has TRBV5-4 and TRBJ2-2; maybe TRBD1 (5 bases). V lost 0 bases to trimming and J lost 6 bases, with 12 bases between them. The CDR3 length is 15 residues. CDR1 and CDR2 (germline): SGHNT, YYREEE (reference sequence). The CDR3 protein is CASSLARQGAGELFF. The CDR3 DNA reads as TGTGCCAGCAGCTTGGCCCGGCAGGGCGCCGGGGAGCTGTTTTTT. Combining the CDR3 with reference TRBV5-4 and TRBJ2-2 gives the whole variable domain ETGVTQSPTHLIKTRGQQVTLRCSSQSGHNTVSWYQQALGQGPQFIFQYYREEENGRGNFPPRFSGLQFPNYSSELNVNALELDDSALYLCASSLARQGAGELFFGEGSRLTVL.

The J gene is TRBJ2-3, the V gene TRBV11-2, with TRBD2 matching over 7 bases. With 4 bases clipped from V and 1 base from J, the junction kept 5 bases outside the gene matches. The CDR3 consists of 15 residues. Germline CDR1 is SGHAT and CDR2 is FQNNGV. CDR3 residues: CASSYSGTRTDTQYF. CDR3 in DNA: TGTGCCAGCAGCTACAGCGGGACTCGCACAGATACGCAGTATTTT.

This chain links TRBV2 with TRBJ2-5, with 8 bases that match TRBD2. The V segment lost 2 bases and the J segment 4 bases; nucleotides outside the gene matches: 3. Germline lookup yields CDR1 SNHLY and CDR2 FYNNEI. The CDR3 extends over 14 amino acids. The CDR3 sequence: CASSERLAGETQYF. CDR3 DNA: TGTGCCAGCAGTGAACGGCTAGCGGGAGAGACCCAGTACTTC.

As regards this clone: This specimen includes other DNA sequences encoding the same CDR3. This rearrangement joins TRBV9 to TRBJ2-2; D is uncertain. The CDR3 covers 13 residues. The germline V gene has CDR1 SGDLS and CDR2 YYNGEE. Deletions cut 0 bases from V and 4 bases from J, with 4 bases between. This chain's CDR3 is CASSVVGTGELFF. For the CDR3, the DNA is TGTGCCAGCAGCGTAGTAGGCACCGGGGAGCTGTTTTTT.